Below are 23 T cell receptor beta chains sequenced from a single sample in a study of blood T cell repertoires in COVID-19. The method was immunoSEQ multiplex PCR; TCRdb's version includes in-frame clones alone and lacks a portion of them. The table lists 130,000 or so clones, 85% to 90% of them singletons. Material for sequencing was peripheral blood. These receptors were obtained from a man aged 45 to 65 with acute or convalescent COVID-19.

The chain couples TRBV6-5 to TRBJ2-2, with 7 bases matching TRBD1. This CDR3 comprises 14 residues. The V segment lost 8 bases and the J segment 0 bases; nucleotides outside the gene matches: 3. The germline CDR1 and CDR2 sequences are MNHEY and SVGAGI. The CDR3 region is CASWGQTNTGELFF. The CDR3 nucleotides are TGTGCCAGCTGGGGACAGACGAACACCGGGGAGCTGTTTTTT.

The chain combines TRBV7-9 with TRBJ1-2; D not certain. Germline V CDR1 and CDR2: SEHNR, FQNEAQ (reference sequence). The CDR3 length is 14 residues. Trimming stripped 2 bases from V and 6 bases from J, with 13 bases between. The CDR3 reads CASSLSTPTDGYTF. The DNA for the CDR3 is TGTGCCAGCAGCTTATCCACTCCCACGGATGGCTACACCTTC.

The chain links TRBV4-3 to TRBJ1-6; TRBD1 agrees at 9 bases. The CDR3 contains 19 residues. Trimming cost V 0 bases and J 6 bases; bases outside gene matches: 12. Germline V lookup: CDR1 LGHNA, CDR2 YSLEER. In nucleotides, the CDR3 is TGCGCCAGCAGCCAAGATCTTGCGGGACAGGGAGGAGGTAATTCACCCCTCCACTTT. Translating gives CASSQDLAGQGGGNSPLHF.

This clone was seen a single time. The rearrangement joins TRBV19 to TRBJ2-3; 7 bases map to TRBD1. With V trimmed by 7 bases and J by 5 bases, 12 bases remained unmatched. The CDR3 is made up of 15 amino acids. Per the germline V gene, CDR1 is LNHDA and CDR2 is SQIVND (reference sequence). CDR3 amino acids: CASTEWNRGRDTQYF. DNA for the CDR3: TGTGCCAGTACCGAGTGGAACAGGGGTAGAGATACGCAGTATTTT.

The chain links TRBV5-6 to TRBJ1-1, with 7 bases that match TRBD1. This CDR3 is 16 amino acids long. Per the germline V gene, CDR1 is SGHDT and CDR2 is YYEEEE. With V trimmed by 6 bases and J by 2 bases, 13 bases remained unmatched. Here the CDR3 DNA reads TGTGCCAGCATAGGACAGCGAAGGGGGCTAAACACTGAAGCTTTCTTT. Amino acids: CASIGQRRGLNTEAFF.

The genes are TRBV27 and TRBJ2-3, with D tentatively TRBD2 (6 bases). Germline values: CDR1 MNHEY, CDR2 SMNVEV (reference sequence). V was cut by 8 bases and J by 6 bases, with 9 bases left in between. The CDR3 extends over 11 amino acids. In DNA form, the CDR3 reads TGTGCCAGCCGGAGCGGGGATACGCAGTATTTT. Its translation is CASRSGDTQYF.

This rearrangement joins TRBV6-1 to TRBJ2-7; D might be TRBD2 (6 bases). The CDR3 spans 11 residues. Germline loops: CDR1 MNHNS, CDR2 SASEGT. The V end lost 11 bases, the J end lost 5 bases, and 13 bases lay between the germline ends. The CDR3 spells CAGGTFDEQYF. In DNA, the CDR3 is TGTGCCGGCGGGACGTTCGACGAGCAGTACTTC.

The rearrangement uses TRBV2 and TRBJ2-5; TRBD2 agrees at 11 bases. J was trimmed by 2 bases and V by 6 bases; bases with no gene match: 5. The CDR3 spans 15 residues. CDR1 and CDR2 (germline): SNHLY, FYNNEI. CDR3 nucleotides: TGTGCCAGCAGCGCCGGGACTAGCGGACAAGAGACCCAGTACTTC. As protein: CASSAGTSGQETQYF.

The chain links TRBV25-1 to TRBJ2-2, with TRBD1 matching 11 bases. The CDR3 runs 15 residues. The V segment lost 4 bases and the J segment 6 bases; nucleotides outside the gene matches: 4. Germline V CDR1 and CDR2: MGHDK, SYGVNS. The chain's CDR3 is CASSGTGGIAGELFF. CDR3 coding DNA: TGTGCCAGCAGTGGGACAGGGGGCATCGCCGGGGAGCTGTTTTTT.

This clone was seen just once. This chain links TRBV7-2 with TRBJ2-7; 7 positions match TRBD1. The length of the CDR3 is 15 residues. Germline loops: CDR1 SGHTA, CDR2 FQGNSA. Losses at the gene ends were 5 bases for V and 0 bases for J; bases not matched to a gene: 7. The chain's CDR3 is CASSRTGPPSYEQYF. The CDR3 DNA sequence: TGTGCCAGCAGCCGGACAGGACCCCCCTCCTACGAGCAGTACTTC.

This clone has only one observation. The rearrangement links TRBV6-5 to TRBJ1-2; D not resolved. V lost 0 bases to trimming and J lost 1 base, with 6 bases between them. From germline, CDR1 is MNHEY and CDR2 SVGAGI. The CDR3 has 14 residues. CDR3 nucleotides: TGTGCCAGCAGTTACTCGAGGATTAACTATGGCTACACCTTC. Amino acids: CASSYSRINYGYTF.

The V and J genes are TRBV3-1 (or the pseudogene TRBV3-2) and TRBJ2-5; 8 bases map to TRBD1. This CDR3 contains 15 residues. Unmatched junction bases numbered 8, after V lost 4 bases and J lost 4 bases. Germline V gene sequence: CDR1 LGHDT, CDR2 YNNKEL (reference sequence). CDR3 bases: TGTGCCAGCAGCCTTCGGGACAGGAGAATAGAGACCCAGTACTTC. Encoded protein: CASSLRDRRIETQYF.

The CDR3 DNA follows: TGTGCCAGCAGCCAAAGACTAGCGGGAGGCCAAACCTACGAGCAGTACTTC. Translating it yields CASSQRLAGGQTYEQYF. The J gene is TRBJ2-7, the V gene TRBV11-2; TRBD2 agrees at 13 bases. The CDR3 is 17 residues long. Trimming took 5 bases from V and 2 from J; bases not matched to a gene: 9. Germline CDR1 reads SGHAT; CDR2 reads FQNNGV.

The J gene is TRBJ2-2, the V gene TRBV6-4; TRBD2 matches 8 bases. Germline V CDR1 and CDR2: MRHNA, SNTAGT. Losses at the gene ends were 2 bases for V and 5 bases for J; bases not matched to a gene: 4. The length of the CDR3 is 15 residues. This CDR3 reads CASSDSGSGTGELFF. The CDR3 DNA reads TGTGCCAGCAGTGACAGCGGGAGTGGTACCGGGGAGCTGTTTTTT.

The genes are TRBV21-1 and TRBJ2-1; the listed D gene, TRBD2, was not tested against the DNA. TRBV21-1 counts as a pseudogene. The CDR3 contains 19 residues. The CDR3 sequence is CASSKPTEGLAGGYNEQFF. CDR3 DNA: TGTGCCAGCAGCAAACCCACCGAAGGTCTGGCGGGAGGGTACAATGAGCAGTTCTTC.

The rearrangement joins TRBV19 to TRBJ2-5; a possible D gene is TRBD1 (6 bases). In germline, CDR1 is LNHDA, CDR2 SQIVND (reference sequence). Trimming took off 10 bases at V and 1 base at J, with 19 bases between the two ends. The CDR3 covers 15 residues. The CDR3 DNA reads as TGTGCCACCTCTATCCAAGGGGGATTCCAAGAGACCCAGTACTTC. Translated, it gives CATSIQGGFQETQYF.

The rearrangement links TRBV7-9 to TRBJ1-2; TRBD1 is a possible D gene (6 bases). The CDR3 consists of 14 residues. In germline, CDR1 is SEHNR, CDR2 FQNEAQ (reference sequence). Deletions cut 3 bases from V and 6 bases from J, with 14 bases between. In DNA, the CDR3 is TGTGCCAGCAGCTTGGAACAGGGAAGGAATGGCTACACCTTC. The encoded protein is CASSLEQGRNGYTF.

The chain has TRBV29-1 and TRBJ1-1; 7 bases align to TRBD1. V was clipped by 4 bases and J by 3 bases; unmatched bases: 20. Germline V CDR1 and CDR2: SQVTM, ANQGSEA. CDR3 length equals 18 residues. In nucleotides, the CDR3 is TGCAGCGTTGGAAGCACTGCAACGCCCGGACAGGCTTACACTGAAGCTTTCTTT. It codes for CSVGSTATPGQAYTEAFF.

The CDR3 region is CASSSRTYNSPLHF. As DNA, the CDR3 is TGCGCCAGCAGCTCTAGGACCTATAATTCACCCCTCCACTTT. The gene calls are TRBV23-1 and TRBJ1-6, with D unclear. TRBV23-1 falls under the ORF class, with uncertain function. Trimming cost V 6 bases and J 2 bases, with 8 bases left between them. This CDR3 comprises 14 residues.

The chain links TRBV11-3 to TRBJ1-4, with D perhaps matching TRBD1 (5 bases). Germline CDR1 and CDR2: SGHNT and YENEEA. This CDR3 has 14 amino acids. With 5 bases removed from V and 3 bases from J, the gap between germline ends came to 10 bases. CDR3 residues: CASSRGGSNEKLFF. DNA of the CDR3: TGTGCCAGCAGCCGGGGGGGGTCTAATGAAAAACTGTTTTTT.

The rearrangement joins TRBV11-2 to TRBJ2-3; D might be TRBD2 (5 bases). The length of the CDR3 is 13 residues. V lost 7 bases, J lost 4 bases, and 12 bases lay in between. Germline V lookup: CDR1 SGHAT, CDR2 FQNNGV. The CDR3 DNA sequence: TGTGCCAGCAAAGAATCCGGGGCAGATACGCAGTATTTT. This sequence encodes CASKESGADTQYF.

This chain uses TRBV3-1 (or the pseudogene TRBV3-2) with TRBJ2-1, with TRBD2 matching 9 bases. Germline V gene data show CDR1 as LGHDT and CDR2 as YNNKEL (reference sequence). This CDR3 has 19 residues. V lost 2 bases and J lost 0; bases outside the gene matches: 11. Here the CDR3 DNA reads TGTGCCAGCAGCCAACGGAAGGGACTAGCTCCTAGCTCCTACAATGAGCAGTTCTTC. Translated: CASSQRKGLAPSSYNEQFF.

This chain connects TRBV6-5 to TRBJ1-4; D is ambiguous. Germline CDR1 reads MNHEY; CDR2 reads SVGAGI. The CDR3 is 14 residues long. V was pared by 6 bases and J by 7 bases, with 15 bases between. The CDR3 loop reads CASRPRIRGEKLFF. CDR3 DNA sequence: TGTGCCAGCAGACCCCGCATTCGCGGTGAAAAACTGTTTTTT.